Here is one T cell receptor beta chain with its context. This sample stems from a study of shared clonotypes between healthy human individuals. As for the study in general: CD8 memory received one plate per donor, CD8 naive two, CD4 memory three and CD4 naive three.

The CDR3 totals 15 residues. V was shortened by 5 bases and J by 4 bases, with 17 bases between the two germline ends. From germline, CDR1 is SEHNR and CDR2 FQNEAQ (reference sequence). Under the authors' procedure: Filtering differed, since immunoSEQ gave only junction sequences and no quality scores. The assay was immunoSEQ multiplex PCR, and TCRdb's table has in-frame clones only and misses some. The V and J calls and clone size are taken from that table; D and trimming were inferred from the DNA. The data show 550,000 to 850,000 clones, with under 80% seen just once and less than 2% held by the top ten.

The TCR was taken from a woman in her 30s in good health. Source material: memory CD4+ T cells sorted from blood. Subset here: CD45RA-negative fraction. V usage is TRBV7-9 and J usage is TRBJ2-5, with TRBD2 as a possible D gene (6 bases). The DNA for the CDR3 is TGTGCCAGCAGCGATTCCTACAGAGCGGGAGAGACCCAGTACTTC. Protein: CASSDSYRAGETQYF.